This T cell receptor beta chain was retrieved from a study of blood T cell repertoires in COVID-19. Looking at the study overall: The study drew acute and convalescent COVID-19 samples from the United States, Italy and Spain. The analysed material was cDNA or gDNA that came from T cells, B-cell-depleted T cells, or PBMCs.

This clone was detected a few times. Trimming removed 4 bases from V and 3 bases from J; junction bases left unmatched: 8. The germline CDR1 and CDR2 sequences are SNHLY and FYNNEI. The CDR3 totals 16 residues. In the study's own analysis: Amplification of reference gene primers was used by the study to estimate nucleated cell counts. The repertoire was sequenced with immunoSEQ multiplex PCR; TCRdb's copy has only in-frame clones and lacks some. V, J and clone size derive from that table, while D and trimming were established from the DNA sequence. The table records around 160,000 clones, roughly four fifths of them present only once.

This sequence originates from a man aged 55 to 70 with active or convalescent COVID-19. The genes are TRBV2 and TRBJ2-7; 11 nucleotides line up with TRBD2. Sequencing was carried out using peripheral blood. This chain's CDR3 is CASSVTGTSGNYEQYF. The DNA for the CDR3 is TGTGCCAGCAGTGTAACCGGGACTAGCGGCAACTACGAGCAGTACTTC.